The clone carrying this TCR beta chain was counted once. The sample is drawn from a study of blood T cell repertoires in COVID-19. Study-level information: PBMCs, B-cell-depleted T cells, or T cells were the source of the cDNA or gDNA that made up the material.

V lost 4 bases and J 0 bases, leaving 11 bases between the germline ends. CDR3 size: 15 residues. Germline V gene lookup returns CDR1 SGDLS and CDR2 YYNGEE. The method was immunoSEQ multiplex PCR; TCRdb's version includes in-frame clones alone and lacks a portion of them. The profile covers 120,000 to 150,000 clones, with 81% appearing a single time and approximately 9.2% taken by the ten largest. V gene TRBV9 combines with J gene TRBJ1-3; D is ambiguous. The material sequenced was peripheral blood. The sequence was obtained from a human donor with acute or convalescent COVID-19. The donor label of this sample is uncertain. The CDR3 DNA sequence: TGTGCCAGCAGCCCCGACACGAGCTCTGGAAACACCATATATTTT. Its translation is CASSPDTSSGNTIYF.